These 7 T cell receptor beta chains originate from one sample sequenced in a study of cytomegalovirus exposure and HLA in healthy donors. The PCR was carried out with 60 Vbeta primers and 13 Jbeta primers. Clones were sequenced by immunoSEQ multiplex PCR, and TCRdb holds only the in-frame ones, with some missing. This table holds 75,000 to 100,000 clones, around 81% found once. The source material was PBMCs. The receptors were gathered from a man aged 30-40 years in good health and CMV-seronegative.

The rearrangement uses TRBV19 and TRBJ1-2, with 7 positions matching TRBD1. Germline values: CDR1 LNHDA, CDR2 SQIVND (reference sequence). The CDR3 length is 13 residues. The V segment lost 1 base and the J segment 7 bases; nucleotides outside the gene matches: 3. In DNA, the CDR3 is TGTGCCAGTAGTATAGCCACAGGGGTTGGCTACACCTTC. The encoded protein is CASSIATGVGYTF.

The count of this clone is one. The chain employs TRBV10-3 and TRBJ1-1, with 12 bases identical to TRBD1. CDR1 and CDR2 (germline): ENHRY, SYGVKD. Trimming at V came to 6 bases and at J to 8 bases, leaving 7 bases not matched to a gene. The CDR3 spans 14 residues. CDR3 protein: CAISGGTGGEEAFF. DNA of the CDR3: TGTGCCATCAGCGGGGGGACAGGGGGCGAGGAAGCTTTCTTT.

The gene calls are TRBV6-6 and TRBJ1-5, with 9 bases aligning to TRBD1. This CDR3 is 16 amino acids long. The germline V gene encodes CDR1 MNHNY and CDR2 SVGAGI (reference sequence). V shed 6 bases and J 6 bases; nucleotides not matched to a gene: 12. The CDR3 loop reads CASSLTGTGNGQPQHF. The CDR3 bases are TGTGCCAGCAGCCTTACCGGGACAGGGAACGGTCAGCCCCAGCATTTT.

This chain uses TRBV19 with TRBJ2-1; TRBD2 matches at 10 bases. Losses at the gene ends were 2 bases for V and 7 bases for J; bases not matched to a gene: 8. The V gene's germline CDR1 is LNHDA and CDR2 SQIVND (reference sequence). This CDR3 is built from 16 residues. The CDR3 region is CASSIFRTSGLNEQFF. As DNA, the CDR3 is TGTGCCAGTAGTATATTCAGGACTAGCGGACTTAATGAGCAGTTCTTC.

The chain recombines TRBV19 with TRBJ1-1, with D possibly TRBD1 on 6 matching bases. The CDR3 spans 15 residues. Trimming took 3 bases from V and 4 from J, leaving 15 bases between them. Germline CDR1 and CDR2: LNHDA and SQIVND (reference sequence). CDR3 nucleotide sequence: TGTGCCAGTAGTATCAATGGGGGGGCGCTCACTGAAGCTTTCTTT. This sequence encodes CASSINGGALTEAFF.

The CDR3 here is CASSLRGSRYEQYV. The CDR3 DNA follows: TGTGCCAGCAGTTTGAGGGGGAGTAGGTACGAGCAGTACGTC. The chain recombines TRBV28 with TRBJ2-7, with D perhaps TRBD1 (6 bases). The V gene lost 3 bases and the J gene lost 4 bases, with 13 bases spanning the gap. Germline CDR1 MDHEN, CDR2 SYDVKM. There are 14 residues in the CDR3.

This clone was observed a handful of times. V gene TRBV10-3 combines with J gene TRBJ2-1, with a tentative D call TRBD1 (6 bases). Germline CDR1 ENHRY, CDR2 SYGVKD. The CDR3 loop spans 12 amino acids. With 3 bases removed from V and 9 bases from J, the gap between germline ends came to 9 bases. Here the CDR3 reads CAISDGGIEQFF. In DNA form, the CDR3 reads TGTGCCATCAGTGATGGGGGCATTGAGCAGTTCTTC.